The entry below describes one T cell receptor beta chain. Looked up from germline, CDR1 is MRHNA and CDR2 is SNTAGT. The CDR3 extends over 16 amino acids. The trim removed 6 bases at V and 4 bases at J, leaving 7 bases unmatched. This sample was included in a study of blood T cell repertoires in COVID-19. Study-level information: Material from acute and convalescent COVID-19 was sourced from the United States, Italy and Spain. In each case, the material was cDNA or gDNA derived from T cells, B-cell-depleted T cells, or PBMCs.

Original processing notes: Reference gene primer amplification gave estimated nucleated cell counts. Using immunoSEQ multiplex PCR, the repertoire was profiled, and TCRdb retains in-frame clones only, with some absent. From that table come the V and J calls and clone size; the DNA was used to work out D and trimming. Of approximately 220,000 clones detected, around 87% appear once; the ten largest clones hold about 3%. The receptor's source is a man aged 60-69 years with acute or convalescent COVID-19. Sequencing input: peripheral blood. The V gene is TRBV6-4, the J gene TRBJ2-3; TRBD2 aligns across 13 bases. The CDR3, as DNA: TGTGCCAGCAGCTCTACTAGCGGGGGGGCCCCAGATACGCAGTATTTT. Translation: CASSSTSGGAPDTQYF.